The 11 T cell receptor beta chains given below trace back to one sample, sequenced in a study of glioma-infiltrating T cells. Amplification of TCR alpha and beta CDR3 regions from RNA used iRepertoire nested multiplex PCR. Via MiXCR, TCRdb re-called the multiplex PCR reads, giving one row per CDR3 protein. The data show fewer than 200,000 distinct CDR3 sequences, around 32% seen once. Sequenced input: glioma tissue, nonneoplastic brain tissue, or PBMCs (not recorded which). These receptors all come from a human donor with low-grade glioma or glioblastoma, undergoing nonglioma brain surgery, or in good health (not recorded which).

On this clonotype itself: The germline gene is not matched at one end of the junction; a read error may be the cause. The chain has TRBV5-4 and TRBJ2-1; 7 nucleotides line up with TRBD2. This CDR3 region has 15 residues. Germline CDR1 and CDR2: SGHNT and YYREEE (reference sequence). The CDR3 is CASRLVASGYNEQFF. The DNA for the CDR3 is TGTGCCAGCAGATTGGTGGCTAGCGGATACAATGAGCAGTTCTTC.

In regard to this clonotype: This clone may be a read error of a much larger clone one base away. This chain uses TRBV4-1 with TRBJ1-2; TRBD1 is a possible D gene (6 bases). The CDR3 extends over 15 amino acids. CDR1 and CDR2 (germline): MGHRA, YSYEKL. V lost 7 bases and J 0 bases, leaving 15 bases between the germline ends. The DNA for the CDR3 is TGCGCCAGCAACCTCCGACAGGAACCTAACTATGGCTACACCTTC. As protein: CASNLRQEPNYGYTF.

Note on this clonotype: Compared with germline, one end of the junction differs, possibly owing to a read error. The chain joins TRBV27 to TRBJ1-2; a possible D gene is TRBD1 (5 bases). The CDR3 consists of 16 residues. The V gene's germline CDR1 is MNHEY and CDR2 SMNVEV (reference sequence). DNA of the CDR3: TGTGCCAGCAGTTTATCGGCCGGGGACTTCGACTATGCCTACACCTTC. Translating gives CASSLSAGDFDYAYTF.

At least ten counts were recorded for this clonotype. DNA of the CDR3: TGTGCCAGCAGCTTGGACAGGGGGCTCTACAGCAATCAGCCCCAGCATTTT. Translation gives CASSLDRGLYSNQPQHF. The chain carries TRBV7-6 and TRBJ1-5; the match to TRBD1 covers 11 bases. Germline V gene sequence: CDR1 SGHVS, CDR2 FNYEAQ. The junction had 5 bases not matched to a gene; V was cut back by 3 bases and J by 1 base. The CDR3 length is 17 residues. The whole variable domain, filled in from reference TRBV7-6 and TRBJ1-5, reads GAGVSQSPRYKVTKRGQDVALRCDPISGHVSLYWYRQALGQGPEFLTYFNYEAQQDKSGLPNDRFSAERPEGSISTLTIQRTEQRDSAMYRCASSLDRGLYSNQPQHFGDGTRLSIL.

This clonotype occurred once. The chain combines TRBV29-1 with TRBJ2-3; 8 nucleotides agree with TRBD2. The V gene's germline CDR1 is SQVTM and CDR2 ANQGSEA. The CDR3 extends over 13 amino acids. V gave up 8 bases and J gave up 1 base; unmatched junction bases: 5. CDR3: CSSGTRGTDTQYF. CDR3 DNA: TGCAGCTCAGGGACTAGGGGCACAGATACGCAGTATTTT.

This rearrangement joins TRBV18 to TRBJ2-7, with 9 bases that match TRBD1. CDR1 and CDR2 from the germline V gene are KGHSH and LQKENI. V trimming: 8 bases; J trimming: 6 bases; junction bases outside the gene matches: 14. The CDR3 runs 15 residues. This CDR3 is CASTSRRTGEGEQYF. CDR3 nucleotides: TGTGCCAGCACTTCCCGGAGGACAGGGGAAGGCGAGCAGTACTTC.

Note on this clonotype: This may be a read error: a much more frequent sequence differs by one nucleotide. The J gene is TRBJ2-1, the V gene TRBV25-1; possibly TRBD1 for D (6 bases). The length of the CDR3 is 14 residues. Germline V gene data show CDR1 as MGHDK and CDR2 as SYGVNS. As DNA, the CDR3 is TGTGCCAGCTCCCCACAGGGTCGCGGAAATGAGCAGCTCTTC. This codes for CASSPQGRGNEQLF.

This clonotype appeared a single time. Possible read error: a much larger clone is one base away. CDR3 in DNA: TGTGCCAGCAGTTTTAGCGGGACCCCCGAGCAGTACTTC. Translation gives CASSFSGTPEQYF. The rearrangement links TRBV12-3 or TRBV12-4 to TRBJ2-7, with 8 bases identical to TRBD2. Germline trimming cut 3 bases from V and 6 bases from J; bases unmatched to any gene: 4. CDR3 size: 13 residues.

The V call is TRBV30, the J call TRBJ2-1, with D possibly TRBD2 on 7 matching bases. The CDR3 is 14 residues long. The V gene's germline CDR1 is GTSNPN and CDR2 SVGIG (reference sequence). Trimming took off 2 bases at V and 4 bases at J, with 12 bases between the two ends. CDR3 nucleotide sequence: TGTGCCTGGAGTTTGGGAGGGGGGTACAATGAGCAGTTCTTC. It yields the protein CAWSLGGGYNEQFF.

This clonotype was counted at least ten times. The chain joins TRBV7-3 to TRBJ2-1; no firm D call. V dropped 5 bases and J dropped 7 bases, with 9 bases sitting between them. Germline V gene lookup returns CDR1 SGHTA and CDR2 FQGTGA. The CDR3 contains 12 residues. CDR3 sequence reads: CASSNSRNEQFF. In nucleotides, the CDR3 is TGTGCCAGCAGCAACAGTAGAAATGAGCAGTTCTTC.

The chain carries TRBV5-1 and TRBJ2-1, with 9 bases that match TRBD2. The CDR3 is 15 residues long. From germline, CDR1 is SGHRS and CDR2 YFSETQ. Unmatched junction bases numbered 3, after V lost 0 bases and J lost 5 bases. CDR3: CASSLGLAGHNEQFF. The CDR3 nucleotides read TGCGCCAGCAGCTTGGGGCTAGCGGGACACAATGAGCAGTTCTTC.